What follows describes a single T cell receptor (beta chain). The sample belongs to a study of blood T cell repertoires in COVID-19. Study details: Samples representing acute and convalescent COVID-19 were sourced from the United States, Italy and Spain. Sample material is recorded as cDNA or gDNA derived from T cells, B-cell-depleted T cells, or PBMCs.

Authors' methods: It was from reference gene primer amplification that nucleated cell counts were estimated. The data were produced by immunoSEQ multiplex PCR, yet TCRdb's version contains in-frame clones alone and is incomplete. V and J calls and clone size follow that table, whereas D and trimming were derived from the DNA. Of about 300,000 clones in the sample, around 88% are singletons; the top ten hold 1.5% to 2%. In Seattle, patients joined the study during active infection and were tracked longitudinally. The origin of this receptor is a woman aged 30 to 39 with COVID-19, enrolled during active disease. Sequenced material: peripheral blood.

DNA for the CDR3: TGTGCCAGTAGTATTGGGGGGACAGGGGCCTACAATGAGCAGTTCTTC. Residues: CASSIGGTGAYNEQFF. The chain employs TRBV19 and TRBJ2-1; 10 nucleotides agree with TRBD1. J was trimmed by 2 bases and V by 3 bases; bases with no gene match: 4. CDR3 length equals 16 residues. Germline V gives CDR1 LNHDA, CDR2 SQIVND (reference sequence).